This passage covers 6 T cell receptor beta chains from one sample sequenced in a study of response to subunit inactivated influenza vaccine. TCRdb passed the RT-PCR reads through MiXCR, listing each CDR3 protein once. The profile shows 530,000 or so distinct CDR3 sequences, roughly 25% of them singletons. This specimen was CD4+ T cells sorted from PBMCs, taken less than 6 days after vaccination. The receptors shown here come from a man aged 50-59 years who received an inactivated influenza vaccine.

A few counts support this clonotype. CDR3 sequence: CASSIATGAVEQYF. Here the CDR3 DNA reads TGCGCCAGCAGCATAGCTACAGGGGCGGTCGAGCAGTACTTC. The chain couples TRBV5-1 to TRBJ2-7; 7 bases line up with TRBD1. CDR3 length: 14 amino acids. Germline assignment: CDR1 SGHRS and CDR2 YFSETQ. V gave up 4 bases and J gave up 6 bases; unmatched junction bases: 10.

J is TRBJ1-2 and V is TRBV28, with 8 positions matching TRBD1. V lost 3 bases, J lost 4 bases, and 10 bases stayed unmatched. Germline CDR1 reads MDHEN; CDR2 reads SYDVKM. CDR3 length: 16 residues. The CDR3 loop is CASSFLWQGAGYGYTF. The DNA of the CDR3 is TGTGCCAGCAGTTTCCTGTGGCAGGGGGCCGGCTATGGCTACACCTTC.

This clonotype was counted between two and nine times. The V and J genes are TRBV5-8 and TRBJ2-2; D is possibly TRBD2 (5 bases). The V end was cut by 1 base, the J end by 7 bases, with 17 bases between. The CDR3 is 16 residues long. Germline loops: CDR1 SGHTS, CDR2 YDEGEE. CDR3 DNA: TGTGCCAGCAGCTTGCGTCTCGGGGTCACGTTCGGGGAGCTGTTTTTT. Translated: CASSLRLGVTFGELFF.

The V and J genes are TRBV15 and TRBJ2-6, with unresolved D. V dropped 1 base and J dropped 0 bases, with 1 base sitting between them. CDR3 length: 14 residues. Germline V gene lookup returns CDR1 LNHNV and CDR2 YYDKDF (reference sequence). The CDR3 here is CATSRASGANVLTF. The CDR3 bases are TGTGCCACCAGCAGAGCCTCTGGGGCCAACGTCCTGACTTTC. Filled out from reference TRBV15 and TRBJ2-6, the complete variable domain reads DAMVIQNPRYQVTQFGKPVTLSCSQTLNHNVMYWYQQKSSQAPKLLFHYYDKDFNNEADTPDNFQSRRPNTSFCFLDIRSPGLGDTAMYLCATSRASGANVLTFGAGSRLTVL.

V and J are TRBV7-2 and TRBJ1-4, with 7 bases identical to TRBD1. This CDR3 is 16 amino acids long. Germline V gene data show CDR1 as SGHTA and CDR2 as FQGNSA. V lost 6 bases to trimming and J lost 3 bases; unmatched junction nucleotides: 10. CDR3 nucleotides: TGTGCCAGCAGTTATGACAGGGTTGGGTCTAATGAAAAACTGTTTTTT. Translating gives CASSYDRVGSNEKLFF.

The V gene is TRBV10-1, the J gene TRBJ1-4; 8 nucleotides match TRBD1. The germline V gene encodes CDR1 WNHNN and CDR2 SYGVQD (reference sequence). The J segment lost 10 bases and the V segment lost 6 bases, leaving 10 bases of the junction unmatched. The CDR3 contains 14 residues. The CDR3 is CASSLGQGGRKLFF. The CDR3, as DNA: TGCGCCAGCAGCCTCGGACAGGGTGGAAGAAAACTGTTTTTT.